Listed below are T cell receptor beta chains from one sample, sequenced in a study of response to subunit inactivated influenza vaccine. TCRdb independently ran MiXCR on the RT-PCR reads; one entry per CDR3 protein. The sample gives roughly 170,000 distinct CDR3 sequences, around a tenth of which show up once; roughly a tenth is in the top ten. The sample in question was non-naive T cells sorted from PBMCs, obtained on the day of vaccination. Receptors originate from a man in his fifties or sixties who received an inactivated influenza vaccine. Both conserved end residues are part of each CDR3. The order of the fields is D gene, V gene, clone size, J gene, CDR3 protein, CDR3 DNA. A D gene is named only where the DNA matches it firmly. Size is omitted from some rows. Given values are once, few, many or a class for expanded clones.

>.|TRBV10-3|.|TRBJ1-6
CTFSEFRNPGSTYNSPLHF
TGTACCTTCAGTGAGTTTAGAAATCCTGGCAGCACTTATAATTCACCCCTCCACTTT
>TRBD1|TRBV19|.|TRBJ2-3
CASSMGQGTVTQYF
TGTGCCAGTAGTATGGGACAGGGCACAGTTACGCAGTATTTT
>TRBD1|TRBV29-1|.|TRBJ1-2
CSDRQGLYGYTF
TGCAGCGATCGACAGGGCCTCTATGGCTACACCTTC
>TRBD2|TRBV5-1|many|TRBJ2-1
CASSFTGGNEQFF
TGCGCCAGCAGCTTCACGGGGGGCAATGAGCAGTTCTTC
>.|TRBV4-2|few|TRBJ1-5
CASSQEGGDTFNQPQHF
TGTGCCAGCAGCCAAGAGGGGGGAGACACATTCAATCAGCCCCAGCATTTT
>TRBD2|TRBV5-1|many|TRBJ2-7
CASSLVSSGSYEQYF
TGCGCCAGCAGCTTGGTGTCTAGCGGGAGTTACGAGCAGTACTTC
>.|TRBV24-1|many|TRBJ2-5
CATSDIAGADGETQYF
TGTGCCACCAGTGATATAGCCGGGGCCGACGGGGAGACCCAGTACTTC
>.|TRBV11-1|.|TRBJ2-1
CASSFQAQPNEQFF
TGTGCCAGCAGCTTCCAGGCCCAGCCCAATGAGCAGTTCTTC
>.|TRBV7-2|many|TRBJ1-1
CASSLITGNTEAFF
TGTGCCAGCAGCTTAATAACAGGGAACACTGAAGCTTTCTTT
>TRBD1|TRBV11-2|few|TRBJ1-1
CASSPRTGWTEAFF
TGTGCCAGCAGCCCTCGGACAGGCTGGACTGAAGCTTTCTTT
>TRBD2|TRBV2|many|TRBJ2-2
CASRASGGPNTGELFF
TGTGCCAGCAGGGCTAGCGGGGGGCCGAACACCGGGGAGCTGTTTTTT
>.|TRBV7-2|.|TRBJ1-5
CASSLSRFRAQHF
TGTGCCAGCAGCTTAAGCAGGTTTCGAGCCCAGCATTTT
>.|TRBV7-8|.|TRBJ2-1
CASSWTGNYNEQFF
TGTGCCAGCAGCTGGACCGGGAACTACAATGAGCAGTTCTTC
>.|TRBV6-2/TRBV6-3|many|TRBJ2-2
CASSYRTGELFF
TGTGCCAGCAGTTACAGAACCGGGGAGCTGTTTTTT
>TRBD2|TRBV27|many|TRBJ2-5
CASSLGTSGTKTQYF
TGTGCCAGCAGTTTGGGGACTAGCGGGACTAAGACCCAGTACTTC
>.|TRBV20-1|.|TRBJ2-7
CSATRLAYEQYF
TGCAGTGCTACTCGTTTGGCCTACGAGCAGTACTTC
>TRBD1|TRBV5-1|.|TRBJ1-1
CASSLSTGGSEAFF
TGCGCCAGCAGCTTGTCCACAGGGGGCTCTGAAGCTTTCTTT
>TRBD2|TRBV24-1|.|TRBJ2-2
CATSDRRLAGGMNTGELFF
TGTGCCACCAGTGACCGCCGACTAGCGGGAGGGATGAACACCGGGGAGCTGTTTTTT
>TRBD1|TRBV11-2|.|TRBJ2-7
CASSFGTGGPSGSYEQYF
TGTGCCAGCAGCTTCGGGACAGGGGGCCCTTCCGGGTCCTACGAGCAGTACTTC
>TRBD2|TRBV4-3|.|TRBJ2-1
CASSQGLARSYNEQFF
TGCGCCAGCAGCCAAGGACTAGCGAGGTCCTACAATGAGCAGTTCTTC
>.|TRBV6-2/TRBV6-3|few|TRBJ2-5
CASRPIGQGGEETQYF
TGTGCCAGCAGACCTATCGGACAGGGAGGGGAAGAGACCCAGTACTTC
>.|TRBV28|many|TRBJ1-2
CASSSGPVYGYTF
TGTGCCAGCAGCTCCGGGCCTGTTTATGGCTACACCTTC
>TRBD1|TRBV6-1|many|TRBJ1-6
CASSLRDRVSPLHF
TGTGCCAGCAGTCTCCGGGACAGGGTTTCACCCCTCCACTTT
>TRBD2|TRBV3-1|.|TRBJ2-2
CASSRTSGGTGELFF
TGTGCCAGCAGCCGGACTAGCGGGGGCACCGGGGAGCTGTTTTTT
>TRBD2|TRBV5-4|few|TRBJ2-3
CASSLGLAGVTQYF
TGTGCCAGCAGCTTGGGACTAGCGGGTGTGACGCAGTATTTT
>TRBD2|TRBV7-9|many|TRBJ2-4
CASSFLAGLAKNIQYF
TGTGCCAGCAGCTTCCTAGCGGGTCTAGCCAAAAACATTCAGTACTTC
>.|TRBV4-3|many|TRBJ1-2
CASSQAVPGHNNYGYTF
TGCGCCAGCAGCCAAGCTGTTCCGGGACATAATAACTATGGCTACACCTTC
>.|TRBV7-2|few|TRBJ1-2
CASSLEAVSLYGYTF
TGTGCCAGCAGCTTAGAGGCAGTCTCTCTTTATGGCTACACCTTC
>.|TRBV4-2|many|TRBJ2-3
CASSQVPSLSTDTQYF
TGTGCCAGCAGCCAAGTCCCTAGCTTATCCACAGATACGCAGTATTTT
>.|TRBV2|.|TRBJ2-2
CASSGANTGELFF
TGTGCCAGCAGTGGGGCCAACACCGGGGAGCTGTTTTTT
>.|TRBV25-1|many|TRBJ2-2
CASSGWNTGELFF
TGTGCCAGCAGTGGGTGGAACACCGGGGAGCTGTTTTTT
>TRBD1|TRBV28|.|TRBJ1-6
CASREPSRGLYNSPLHF
TGTGCCAGCAGAGAGCCCAGCAGGGGGTTGTATAATTCACCCCTCCACTTT
>.|TRBV7-8|many|TRBJ2-5
CASRGGQETQYF
TGTGCCAGCAGGGGGGGCCAAGAGACCCAGTACTTC
>.|TRBV5-1|many|TRBJ2-3
CASSKTGREGSTDTQYF
TGCGCCAGCAGCAAGACGGGTAGAGAGGGGAGCACAGATACGCAGTATTTT
>TRBD1|TRBV4-1|.|TRBJ2-6
CASSQDLDRGISGSGANVLTF
TGCGCCAGCAGCCAAGATCTCGACAGGGGCATATCTGGCTCTGGGGCCAACGTCCTGACTTTC
>.|TRBV2|few|TRBJ1-2
CASSEEKAYGYTF
TGTGCCAGCAGTGAAGAAAAGGCATATGGCTACACCTTC
>TRBD1|TRBV7-8|many|TRBJ2-5
CASSSSDRGVTQYF
TGTGCCAGCAGCTCCTCGGACAGGGGAGTGACCCAGTACTTC
>.|TRBV24-1|few|TRBJ1-2
CATSDFLSSSGYTF
TGTGCCACCAGTGATTTCCTGTCCAGTTCTGGCTACACCTTC
>.|TRBV28|few|TRBJ2-6
CASSFGRLQVSPGANVLTF
TGTGCCAGCAGTTTTGGCAGGCTCCAAGTCAGCCCTGGGGCCAACGTCCTGACTTTC
>TRBD1|TRBV20-1|.|TRBJ2-2
CSAPGTGVPGELFF
TGCAGTGCGCCCGGGACAGGGGTTCCCGGGGAGCTGTTTTTT
>.|TRBV25-1|many|TRBJ2-5
CASSLGPPAETQYF
TGTGCCAGCAGCCTTGGCCCGCCGGCGGAGACCCAGTACTTC
>.|TRBV30|many|TRBJ2-2
CAWSSLAINTGELFF
TGTGCCTGGAGTAGCCTAGCAATAAACACCGGGGAGCTGTTTTTT
>.|TRBV4-3|many|TRBJ2-5
CASSQGIGETQYF
TGTGCCAGCAGCCAAGGGATTGGGGAGACCCAGTACTTC
>TRBD1|TRBV28|few|TRBJ2-5
CASSRQGAGSQYF
TGTGCCAGCAGTCGTCAGGGGGCAGGTTCCCAGTACTTC